This T cell receptor beta chain stems from a study of T cell responses to AZD1222 COVID-19 vaccine (dated by TCRdb to the early 2020s). Describing the broader study: A total of over 230 trial participants underwent TCR sequencing, of whom under 220 had received two doses of AZD1222 and roughly 26 had received two doses of the MenACWY control vaccine. Enrollment into the trials was organized by age into subgroups of 18-55, 56-69 and 70-plus years, and those subgroups contained roughly 140, 27 and 60 TCR-sequenced participants, respectively.

Sequences SGHNT (CDR1) and YENEEA (CDR2) are obtained from the germline V gene. V loses 1 base, J loses 2 bases, and the germline ends lie 9 bases apart. From its cysteine to its phenylalanine, the CDR3 spans 15 amino acids. Only CDR3 DNA is held: 45 bases, read in frame from base 1. Concerning this clone: Its antigen is currently not known. Base qualities are not at hand, and no much larger clone is one base apart.

The CDR3 regions of human TCRbeta chains were analyzed by immunosequencing. Turning to the authors' computational methods: Repertoire TCRs were matched against a reference library of SARS-CoV-2-specific TCRs generated with the MIRA antigen-specificity platform. Breadth was defined as the fraction of unique TCRs that were SARS-CoV-2-associated, and depth was defined as the fraction of total T cells that were SARS-CoV-2-associated. Using the MIRA data, each spike-specific TCR was assigned both to the spike region to which the TCR was reactive and to a CD4 or CD8 class. Log10-transformed breadth and depth values were compared by one-way ANOVA with Sidak's multiple comparisons tests. TCRdb holds this immuneACCESS table with in-frame rearrangements only. Some clones are missing; in checked studies, unresolved V genes explain under half, and the rest has no known cause. V and J calls and clone size are those listed in that table; D and trimming were worked out from the DNA. Across this sample there are about 170,000 clones, with around 90% seen only once. 0.95% to 1.1% of the sample rests with the top ten.

The study at large found these results: The 56-69-year group was small, and its depth increase did not reach significance, likely because of low power. Epitopes outside the regions mutated in the B.1.351 and B.1.1.7 variants were reportedly recognized by nearly half of the unique spike-specific TCRs. Conclusions about previously exposed vaccinees are limited, since just 6 or 7 AZD1222 recipients were seropositive for SARS-CoV-2 at baseline. A significant rise in spike-specific TCR breadth and depth was observed after two AZD1222 doses relative to day 0 and relative to MenACWY recipients. Participants were mostly white British, with more females than males. The authors suggested clonal diversity may have been underestimated. Because no day 14 peak-response samples were available, repertoires were characterized only after the peak T cell response. Vaccine-associated CD4 TCRs spanned the whole spike protein, with dominant responses in regions 160-218 and 743-854.

What this sample's time point label stands for: about 28 days (+/-7) after the second vaccine dose. AZD1222 recipients with second doses at about 4 weeks or about 12 weeks were pooled, because spike-specific TCR depth and breadth did not differ between schedules. The vaccinee samples were drawn from two UK trials, COV001 and COV002, one of which was a single-blind randomized controlled phase 2/3 trial testing AZD1222 (ChAdOx1 nCoV-19) in healthy adults. For TCRbeta chain sequencing, PBMC samples from trial participants were taken at day 0 and at day 28 after the second dose. Recombination connected TRBV11-3 to TRBJ2-1, and TRBD1 may be the D gene, going by 6 matching bases. This clonotype was sampled from an adult who received the AZD1222 COVID-19 vaccine. This specimen was peripheral blood, taken 28 days after the second AZD1222 dose. At the DNA level, the sequence is TGTGCCAGCAGCTTAGGTTGGGGGCCCTACAATGAGCAGTTCTTC. The encoded protein is CASSLGWGPYNEQFF.